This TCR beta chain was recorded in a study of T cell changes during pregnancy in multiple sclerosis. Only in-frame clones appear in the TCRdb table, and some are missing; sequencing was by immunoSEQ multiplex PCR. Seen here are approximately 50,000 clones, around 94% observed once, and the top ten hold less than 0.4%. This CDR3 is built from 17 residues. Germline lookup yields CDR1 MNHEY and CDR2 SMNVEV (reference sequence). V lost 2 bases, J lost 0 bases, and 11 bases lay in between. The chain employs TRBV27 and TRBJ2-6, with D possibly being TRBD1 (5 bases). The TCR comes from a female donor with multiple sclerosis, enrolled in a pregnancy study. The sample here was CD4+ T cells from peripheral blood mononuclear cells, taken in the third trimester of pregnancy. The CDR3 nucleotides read TGTGCCAGCAGTTTACAGGGTACTTACTCTGGGGCCAACGTCCTGACTTTC. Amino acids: CASSLQGTYSGANVLTF.